This is a list of T cell receptor beta chains from one sample in a study of CD8 T cells in Susac syndrome. TCRdb analysed the immunoSEQ multiplex PCR reads with MiXCR anew, one entry per CDR3 protein. Of about 140,000 distinct CDR3 sequences listed, 95% are singletons. Sequencing was done on a sample of CD4+ T cells from PBMCs. The receptors were gathered from a human donor with Susac syndrome. Both conserved end residues are part of each CDR3. Fields, in order: V gene, J gene, clone size, D gene, CDR3 DNA, CDR3 protein. A D gene is named only where the DNA matches it firmly. Expanded clones are given a class, and other clones once, few, many or no size at all.

TRBV19	TRBJ2-7	few	TRBD2	TGTGCCAGTAGTATTGGGAGGGGTGTCTACGAGCAGTACTTC	CASSIGRGVYEQYF
TRBV20-1	TRBJ2-2	.	.	TGCAGTGCTTCCCACCCCTCTGGGCCGGACACCGGGGAGCTGTTTTTT	CSASHPSGPDTGELFF
TRBV20-1	TRBJ2-3	.	.	TGCAGTGCCCGCCTAGCGTCCCCAGATACGCAGTATTTT	CSARLASPDTQYF
TRBV5-1	TRBJ2-3	.	.	TGCGCCAGCAGTCGACAGGCCGAAGGCGCAGATACGCAGTATTTT	CASSRQAEGADTQYF
TRBV3-1	TRBJ2-7	.	.	TGTGCCAGCAGCGACACTAGTCGGCCCTACGAGCAGTACTTC	CASSDTSRPYEQYF
TRBV7-3	TRBJ2-3	.	TRBD2	TGTGCCAGCAGTCCGACAACTAGCGTCTCAGATACGCAGTATTTT	CASSPTTSVSDTQYF
TRBV25-1	TRBJ1-5	.	.	TGTGCCAGCAGTGCAGGGTTCAATCAGCCCCAGCATTTT	CASSAGFNQPQHF
TRBV20-1	TRBJ2-7	.	.	TGCAGTGCTAGGGCCTTGGGGTACGAGCAGTACTTC	CSARALGYEQYF
TRBV18	TRBJ2-1	.	TRBD2	TGTGCCAGCTCACCAAGGGTAGCGGGAGGGTGGACTGAGCAGTTCTTC	CASSPRVAGGWTEQFF
TRBV29-1	TRBJ2-3	once	.	TGCAGCGTTCGGAGTAACAGGGACACAGATACGCAGTATTTT	CSVRSNRDTDTQYF
TRBV5-1	TRBJ2-7	.	.	TGCGCCAGCAGCTATGACAGGCAAGAGCAGTACTTC	CASSYDRQEQYF
TRBV28	TRBJ1-1	.	.	TGTGCCAGCAGTCAGCGGACTGAAGCTTTCTTT	CASSQRTEAFF
TRBV7-3	TRBJ1-2	.	TRBD1	TGTGCCAGCAGCTTAACCCGGGACAGGGGCGTCCCTAGTTTC	CASSLTRDRGVPSF
TRBV28	TRBJ1-2	.	.	TGTGCCAGCAGTCGACAGACCTTCACTGGCTATGGCTACACCTTC	CASSRQTFTGYGYTF
TRBV27	TRBJ2-1	.	.	TGTGCCGAGGCGGTCCCTCAGTTCTTC	CAEAVPQFF
TRBV6-1	TRBJ2-6	.	TRBD1	TGTGCCAGCAACTACAGGGGCTCTGGGGCCAACGTCCTGACTTTC	CASNYRGSGANVLTF
TRBV6-5	TRBJ1-1	.	.	TGTGCCAGCCGTAATAGGGCAGGCACTGAAGCTTTCTTT	CASRNRAGTEAFF
TRBV20-1	TRBJ1-1	.	.	TGCAGTGCCATGACCCACACTGAAGCTTTCTTT	CSAMTHTEAFF
TRBV4-1	TRBJ2-4	.	.	TGCGCCAGCAGCCACTTGATCGCGTCCCTACCCGGTCAGTACTTC	CASSHLIASLPGQYF
TRBV28	TRBJ2-7	.	.	TGTGCCAGCAGTTTATCAACAGGGATGGCCTACGAGCAGTACTTC	CASSLSTGMAYEQYF
TRBV29-1	TRBJ2-7	.	.	TGCAGCGTTGAAGTGGGGACCAACTCCTACGAGCAGTACTTC	CSVEVGTNSYEQYF
TRBV28	TRBJ2-7	.	.	TGTGCCAGCAGATTAACAGGAGAGCAGTACTTC	CASRLTGEQYF
TRBV9	TRBJ2-2	.	TRBD1	TGTGCCAGCAGCTATAGACAGGGGAACACCGGGGAGCTGTTTTTT	CASSYRQGNTGELFF
TRBV12-3/TRBV12-4	TRBJ2-4	.	TRBD2	TGTGCCAGCAGTCTACTAGCGGCCCTAGCCAAAAACATTCAGTACTTC	CASSLLAALAKNIQYF
TRBV12-5	TRBJ2-1	.	.	TGTGCTAGTGGACGAGAGCAGTTCTTC	CASGREQFF
TRBV10-3	TRBJ2-7	.	.	TGTGCCATCAGTGACGTCTCCTACGAGCAGTACTTC	CAISDVSYEQYF
TRBV5-1	TRBJ1-6	.	.	TGCGCCAGCAGCACCGGGGATGAACCCCTCCACTTT	CASSTGDEPLHF
TRBV18	TRBJ2-3	.	.	TGTGCCAGCTCACCCCTACAGGGAGCAGTGGATACGCAGTATTTT	CASSPLQGAVDTQYF
TRBV25-1	TRBJ2-7	.	.	TGTGCCAGCAGTGATTACAGGGCCGGTAGAAACGAGCAGTACTTC	CASSDYRAGRNEQYF
TRBV29-1	TRBJ2-1	once	TRBD2	TGCAGCGTTGCAGGGACTAGCCCGGACAATGAGCAGTTCTTC	CSVAGTSPDNEQFF
TRBV5-1	TRBJ2-1	.	TRBD1	TGCGCCAGCAGCTTGGTTGGGACAGGCCACTACAATGAGCAGTTCTTC	CASSLVGTGHYNEQFF
TRBV4-1	TRBJ1-2	.	.	TGCGCCAGCAGCCAAGAGACTCCTCGGGACTATGGCTACACCTTC	CASSQETPRDYGYTF
TRBV27	TRBJ1-5	.	.	TGTGCCAGCAGTACGACCCGACAGGCTTATCAGCCCCAGCATTTT	CASSTTRQAYQPQHF
TRBV2	TRBJ2-1	.	.	TGTGCCAGCAGAGACCCCTCGGGACTCTCCTACAATGAGCAGTTCTTC	CASRDPSGLSYNEQFF
TRBV12-3/TRBV12-4	TRBJ2-1	.	TRBD2	TGTGCCAGCAGTACTACTAGCGTAAACAATGAGCAGTTCTTC	CASSTTSVNNEQFF
TRBV4-1	TRBJ2-5	once	TRBD1	TGCGCCAGCAGCCAAGACCACTACAGGGGGGAGACCCAGTACTTC	CASSQDHYRGETQYF
TRBV5-6	TRBJ1-2	.	TRBD1	TGTGCCAGCAGCTTGGCCACAGGGGGCGGCGGCTACACCTTC	CASSLATGGGGYTF
TRBV10-3	TRBJ2-1	.	.	TGTGCCATCAGCGACCGGGGCTCCTACAATGAGCAGTTCTTC	CAISDRGSYNEQFF
TRBV20-1	TRBJ1-2	.	TRBD1	TGCAGTGCTAGAGATCGAGGGGGCTCAGATGGCTACACCTTC	CSARDRGGSDGYTF
TRBV4-3	TRBJ1-2	.	.	TGCGCCAGCAGCCAACTGGACGAGGGCTATGGCTACACCTTC	CASSQLDEGYGYTF
TRBV20-1	TRBJ2-1	.	.	TGCAGTGCTAGAGCCCCAACCGGGTCGGGGACTGAGCAGTTCTTC	CSARAPTGSGTEQFF
TRBV27	TRBJ1-1	.	.	TGTGCCAGCAGTTATTCGCCCATGAACACTGAAGCTTTCTTT	CASSYSPMNTEAFF
TRBV20-1	TRBJ1-2	.	TRBD1	TGCAGTGCTAGATCGCCTAGGGACAGGGCCAAGGATGGCTACACCTTC	CSARSPRDRAKDGYTF
TRBV7-8	TRBJ1-6	.	.	TGTGCCAGCAGCGGCCCGGGGGGAGGTAATTCACCCCTCCACTTT	CASSGPGGGNSPLHF
TRBV18	TRBJ2-2	.	.	TGTGCCAGCTCACCACCGACGGTGGCCGGGGAGCTGTTTTTT	CASSPPTVAGELFF
TRBV5-1	TRBJ2-5	.	TRBD1	TGCGCCAGCAGCTGGGACAGGGAGAAGACCCAGTACTTC	CASSWDREKTQYF
TRBV5-4	TRBJ2-3	.	.	TGTGCCAGCAGCCGCATCTCGGGGGCATCAGATACGCAGTATTTT	CASSRISGASDTQYF
TRBV7-3	TRBJ2-7	.	TRBD1	TGTGCCAGCAGCTTCTCAGGGGGCAACGACGAGCAGTACTTC	CASSFSGGNDEQYF
TRBV20-1	TRBJ1-1	.	.	TGCAGTGCTAGAGATTGGGGGGACACTGAAGCTTTCTTT	CSARDWGDTEAFF
TRBV4-1	TRBJ2-4	.	.	TGCGCCAGCAGCCAACCGCTGGGGAACATTCAGTACTTC	CASSQPLGNIQYF
TRBV29-1	TRBJ2-7	few	.	TGCAGCGTTGACCAACAGGGAAGCGAGCAGTACTTC	CSVDQQGSEQYF
TRBV5-1	TRBJ1-2	.	TRBD1	TGCGCCAGCAGCCCTAACCCCGACAGGGCCCGCTACACCTTC	CASSPNPDRARYTF
TRBV20-1	TRBJ2-4	.	.	TGCAGTGCTCCGCTGACAGGACAAAACATTCAGTACTTC	CSAPLTGQNIQYF
TRBV27	TRBJ2-5	.	.	TGTGCCAGCAGTTTGGCAGGCCACCAAGAGACCCAGTACTTC	CASSLAGHQETQYF
TRBV4-1	TRBJ2-7	.	TRBD1	TGCGCCAGCAGCCAAGGAGGGACAGGGTCCTACGAGCAGTACTTC	CASSQGGTGSYEQYF
TRBV20-1	TRBJ1-5	.	.	TGCAGTGCCGCGGGGAATCAGCCCCAGCATTTT	CSAAGNQPQHF